This T cell receptor beta chain appears in the sequencing data of a study of Ad26.COV2.S vaccination and SARS-CoV-2 variants. General study points: Recipients of vaccine and of placebo showed similar breadth of their non-spike TCR repertoires. Responses of T cells in total may have been underestimated by the TCR breadth and depth analyses. After vaccination, substantial breadth of spike-specific CD8+ and CD4+ responses was reported. The placebo group had lower spike-specific TCR breadth than the vaccine recipients did.

To note about this clone: What it binds is not known.

The repertoire was sequenced with immunoSEQ multiplex PCR; TCRdb's copy has only in-frame clones and lacks some. Of some 190,000 clones in the sample, roughly 89% were seen once. The length of the CDR3 is 15 residues. J lost 3 bases, V lost 4 bases, and 4 bases had no gene match. CDR1 SGHDT and CDR2 YYEEEE come from the germline V gene. This specimen consisted of peripheral blood, obtained after recovery from COVID-19. The chain joins TRBV5-6 to TRBJ1-3; TRBD1 matches 10 bases. This TCR derives from a human donor who had recovered from COVID-19. This chain's CDR3 is CASSLDRGLGNTIYF. The CDR3 region has the DNA TGTGCCAGCAGCCTCGACAGGGGGCTTGGAAACACCATATATTTT.